Listed here are 20 T cell receptor beta chains from one sample, sequenced in a study of blood T cell repertoires in COVID-19. Sequenced by immunoSEQ multiplex PCR; TCRdb stores in-frame clones only, minus some. Of about 310,000 clones listed, over 85% are singletons. The source material was PBMCs or T cells enriched from blood (not recorded which). The receptors were gathered from a woman in her twenties or thirties who had recovered from COVID-19.

The chain has TRBV7-9 and TRBJ2-3, with D maybe TRBD2 (6 bases). V was cut by 2 bases and J by 2 bases, with 17 bases left in between. In germline, CDR1 is SEHNR, CDR2 FQNEAQ (reference sequence). The CDR3 consists of 17 residues. CDR3 DNA sequence: TGTGCCAGCAGCTTACTCCTAACGGGGGAGAACACAGATACGCAGTATTTT. Amino acid sequence: CASSLLLTGENTDTQYF.

This chain joins TRBV5-4 and TRBJ2-7; 7 positions agree with TRBD2. V shed 0 bases and J 3 bases; nucleotides not matched to a gene: 9. This CDR3 comprises 16 residues. Per germline, CDR1 SGHNT and CDR2 YYREEE (reference sequence). The CDR3 DNA is TGTGCCAGCAGCTTGGGACTTTCTAGCGGAAACTACGAGCAGTACTTC. As protein: CASSLGLSSGNYEQYF.

This chain connects TRBV20-1 to TRBJ1-2; 9 bases match TRBD1. Germline-derived CDR1 and CDR2 are DFQATT and SNEGSKA (reference sequence). The CDR3 is 14 amino acids. The J segment lost 8 bases and the V segment lost 6 bases, leaving 13 bases of the junction unmatched. This CDR3 is CSASGQGTLWGYTF. CDR3 nucleotide sequence: TGCAGTGCCAGTGGACAGGGGACTCTCTGGGGCTACACCTTC.

The genes are TRBV6-2 or TRBV6-3 and TRBJ2-5; 8 bases are a match to TRBD2. The CDR3 is 15 residues long. The germline V gene has CDR1 MNHEY and CDR2 SVGEGT. The ends lost 5 bases at V and 2 bases at J; junction bases unmatched: 7. The CDR3 bases are TGTGCCAGCAGTAAGGACGGGGGGGGGCAAGAGACCCAGTACTTC. Translated, it gives CASSKDGGGQETQYF.

The V and J genes are TRBV11-2 and TRBJ2-7; 7 nucleotides match TRBD1. Per the germline V gene, CDR1 is SGHAT and CDR2 is FQNNGV. There are 16 residues in the CDR3. With 5 bases clipped from V and 3 bases from J, the junction kept 13 bases outside the gene matches. The CDR3 spells CASSRNQGVPIYEQYF. CDR3 in DNA: TGTGCCAGCAGCCGCAACCAGGGGGTACCGATCTACGAGCAGTACTTC.

The J gene is TRBJ1-5, the V gene TRBV4-1, with a weak D call TRBD1 (6 bases). Germline CDR1 and CDR2: MGHRA and YSYEKL. The CDR3 length is 16 residues. Trimming took 2 bases from V and 0 from J, leaving 11 bases between them. This CDR3 reads CASSQRTGLSNQPQHF. The DNA of the CDR3 is TGCGCCAGCAGCCAACGCACAGGGCTTAGCAATCAGCCCCAGCATTTT.

CDR3 coding DNA: TGTGCCAGCAGCCCCCGACAGTATTGGTATGGCTACACCTTC. This translates into CASSPRQYWYGYTF. The V gene is TRBV13, the J gene TRBJ1-2; D possibly corresponds to TRBD1 (5 bases). CDR3 length equals 14 residues. The germline V gene encodes CDR1 PRHDT and CDR2 FYEKMQ (reference sequence). Between the trimmed V and J ends, which lost 5 bases and 5 bases, there was a span of 15 bases. The variable domain in full, with the rest retrieved from reference TRBV13 and TRBJ1-2, is AAGVIQSPRHLIKEKRETATLKCYPIPRHDTVYWYQQGPGQDPQFLISFYEKMQSDKGSIPDRFSAQQFSDYHSELNMSSLELGDSALYFCASSPRQYWYGYTFGSGTRLTVV.

This clone was found once. This chain joins TRBV7-3 and TRBJ2-3, with a tentative D call TRBD2 (5 bases). CDR1 is SGHTA, CDR2 FQGTGA, per germline. The length of the CDR3 is 17 residues. Trimming pared 5 bases from V and 0 bases from J, leaving 18 bases between. CDR3 loop: CASSTGLIRSSTDTQYF. The CDR3 bases are TGTGCCAGCAGCACCGGACTGATTAGATCTAGCACAGATACGCAGTATTTT.

This chain connects TRBV5-1 to TRBJ1-1; D is possibly TRBD1 (6 bases). Trimming took off 7 bases at V and 7 bases at J, with 20 bases between the two ends. Per germline, CDR1 SGHRS and CDR2 YFSETQ. This CDR3 comprises 14 residues. For the CDR3, the DNA is TGCGCCAGCCGCCTGGAGGGGGAAGGAAATGAAGCTTTCTTT. This codes for CASRLEGEGNEAFF.

The chain recombines TRBV7-2 with TRBJ2-7; 7 bases line up with TRBD2. Trimming took 6 bases from V and 5 from J; bases not matched to a gene: 22. From germline, CDR1 is SGHTA and CDR2 FQGNSA. The CDR3 runs 18 residues. CDR3 residues: CASSTKGSYAGVADEQYF. As DNA, the CDR3 is TGTGCCAGCAGTACTAAGGGGTCCTACGCGGGAGTGGCCGACGAGCAGTACTTC.

The chain links TRBV7-2 to TRBJ2-3; the match to TRBD2 covers 7 bases. Germline V lookup: CDR1 SGHTA, CDR2 FQGNSA. The CDR3 runs to 14 residues. Germline trimming cut 6 bases from V and 6 bases from J; bases unmatched to any gene: 9. The DNA for the CDR3 is TGTGCCAGCAGTAGCGCGGGAGTCGGGGATACGCAGTATTTT. Amino acid sequence: CASSSAGVGDTQYF.

The chain recombines TRBV6-5 with TRBJ2-7; D is perhaps TRBD2 (6 bases). V lost 7 bases and J lost 3, with 16 bases in between. CDR1 is MNHEY, CDR2 SVGAGI, per germline. This CDR3 has 14 amino acids. The CDR3 bases are TGTGCCAGCAAACTGGAGCGGGCGGTCTACGAGCAGTACTTC. Its protein is CASKLERAVYEQYF.

This clone was seen a single time. The chain couples TRBV2 to TRBJ2-1; 7 bases agree with TRBD1. Germline CDR1 SNHLY, CDR2 FYNNEI. V dropped 4 bases and J dropped 9; count of bases not matched to a gene: 3. The CDR3 has 12 residues. This CDR3 is CASSGGGGEQFF. The DNA for the CDR3 is TGTGCCAGCAGTGGAGGGGGCGGTGAGCAGTTCTTC.

The rearrangement uses TRBV24-1 and TRBJ2-3; TRBD2 might be the D (7 bases). The CDR3 loop spans 18 amino acids. The ends were cut back, 5 bases at V and 4 bases at J, with 24 bases in the middle. Germline CDR1 and CDR2: KGHDR and SFDVKD. The CDR3 spells CATSGSSGIPGGADTQYF. In DNA, the CDR3 is TGTGCCACCAGTGGGTCTAGCGGTATACCTGGGGGCGCAGATACGCAGTATTTT.

The rearrangement joins TRBV6-2 or TRBV6-3 to TRBJ2-3; 9 bases line up with TRBD2. After removal of 7 bases from V and 0 bases from J, the junction contained 8 bases not matched to a gene. Germline V gene sequence: CDR1 MNHEY, CDR2 SVGEGT. The CDR3 has 16 amino acids. The CDR3: CASTPRAGGSTDTQYF. The CDR3 DNA reads as TGTGCCAGCACCCCTCGGGCGGGAGGGAGCACAGATACGCAGTATTTT.

The chain carries TRBV19 and TRBJ2-1; 8 bases agree with TRBD1. Germline CDR1 and CDR2: LNHDA and SQIVND (reference sequence). This CDR3 has 17 residues. Germline trimming cut 7 bases from V and 3 bases from J; bases unmatched to any gene: 14. The DNA of the CDR3 is TGTGCCAGTACCCCCACAGGGGGGCTAGCAGGCTACAATGAGCAGTTCTTC. Protein: CASTPTGGLAGYNEQFF.

This clone has just a few counts. The chain uses TRBV5-1 and TRBJ2-1, with 10 bases matching TRBD2. Trimming cost V 4 bases and J 8 bases; bases outside gene matches: 9. Germline V gene data show CDR1 as SGHRS and CDR2 as YFSETQ. The CDR3 has 15 residues. Written as DNA, the CDR3 is TGCGCCAGCAGCGCCGTCCCAGCGGGAGGGTATGAGCAGTTCTTC. Amino acids: CASSAVPAGGYEQFF.

The genes are TRBV28 and TRBJ1-2; 7 positions match TRBD1. The CDR3 totals 14 residues. Trimming cost V 3 bases and J 3 bases; bases outside gene matches: 4. The germline V gene encodes CDR1 MDHEN and CDR2 SYDVKM. CDR3 in DNA: TGTGCCAGCAGTTTGAGGGGGCCATACTATGGCTACACCTTC. Protein sequence: CASSLRGPYYGYTF.

The rearrangement joins TRBV2 to TRBJ2-3; D perhaps matches TRBD2 (5 bases). Trimming cost V 8 bases and J 4 bases, with 22 bases left between them. Germline V CDR1 and CDR2: SNHLY, FYNNEI. The CDR3 runs to 16 residues. The CDR3 nucleotides are TGTGCCAGCCGGGAAACCGGGATATTAGATGCAGATACGCAGTATTTT. Translated: CASRETGILDADTQYF.

This clone was seen a handful of times. The rearrangement joins TRBV18 to TRBJ1-5, with 12 bases lining up with TRBD1. The J segment lost 2 bases and the V segment lost 6 bases, leaving 8 bases of the junction unmatched. The CDR3 covers 17 residues. The germline V gene has CDR1 KGHSH and CDR2 LQKENI. This CDR3 reads CASSRDRGRLGNQPQHF. The CDR3 DNA follows: TGTGCCAGCTCCCGGGACAGGGGGCGCTTGGGCAATCAGCCCCAGCATTTT.